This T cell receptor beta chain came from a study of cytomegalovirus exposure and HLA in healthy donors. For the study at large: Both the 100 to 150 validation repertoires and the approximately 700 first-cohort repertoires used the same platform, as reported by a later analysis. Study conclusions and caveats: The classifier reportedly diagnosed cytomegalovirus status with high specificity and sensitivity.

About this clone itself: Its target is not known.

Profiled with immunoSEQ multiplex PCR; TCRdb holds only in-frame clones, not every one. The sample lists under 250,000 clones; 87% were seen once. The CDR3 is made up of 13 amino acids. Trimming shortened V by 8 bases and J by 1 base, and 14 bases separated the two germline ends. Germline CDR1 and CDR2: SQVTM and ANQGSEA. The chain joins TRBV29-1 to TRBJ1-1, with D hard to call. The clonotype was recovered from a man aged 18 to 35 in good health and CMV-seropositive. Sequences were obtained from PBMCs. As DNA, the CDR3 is TGCAGCTACGACAAGCCAGAGAACACTGAAGCTTTCTTT. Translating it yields CSYDKPENTEAFF.